This TCR beta chain emerged from a study of cytomegalovirus exposure and HLA in healthy donors. CDR3 length: 18 residues. J was trimmed by 7 bases and V by 2 bases; bases with no gene match: 10. The germline gives CDR1 MNHNS, CDR2 SASEGT. PCR involved 60 Vbeta and 13 Jbeta primers. TCRdb's table, derived via immunoSEQ multiplex PCR, lists solely in-frame clones and lacks some. In the table there are about 130,000 clones, 70% to 75% of which are singletons. V and J are TRBV6-1 and TRBJ2-1, with 14 bases lining up with TRBD2. The source material was PBMCs. The receptor was isolated from a male donor in good health and CMV-seronegative. The CDR3: CASSEYQIWTSGRNEQFF. The CDR3 nucleotides are TGTGCCAGCAGTGAATACCAGATTTGGACTAGCGGGAGGAATGAGCAGTTCTTC.